The 10 T cell receptor beta chains given below trace back to one sample, sequenced in a study of T-cell memory formation after mild COVID-19. MiXCR, applied by TCRdb to the 5' RACE reads, yields one record per CDR3 protein. The sample has about 340,000 distinct CDR3 sequences; approximately 22% are singletons. Sample: PBMCs or a T cell subset sorted from them (not recorded which). These receptors were collected from a young man who had mild COVID-19 (a few samples of this study predate the infection). Cell type and time point are not known.

This clonotype was seen ten or more times. This chain joins TRBV4-2 and TRBJ2-1; the D is unclear. The CDR3 spans 13 residues. V lost 1 base, J lost 10 bases, and 11 bases lay in between. Germline lookup yields CDR1 LGHNA and CDR2 YNFKEQ. The CDR3 reads CASSQGTLGEQFF. CDR3 sequence (DNA): TGTGCCAGCAGCCAAGGAACACTTGGAGAGCAGTTCTTC.

V is TRBV7-9 and J is TRBJ2-3; the D is unclear. Germline CDR1 reads SEHNR; CDR2 reads FQNEAQ (reference sequence). CDR3 length: 13 residues. The V end lost 8 bases, the J end lost 0 bases, and 9 bases lay between the germline ends. Here the CDR3 DNA reads TGTGCCAGCCAGTTACTTAGCACAGATACGCAGTATTTT. The encoded protein is CASQLLSTDTQYF.

The V and J genes are TRBV5-1 and TRBJ2-2; D ambiguous. CDR1 SGHRS and CDR2 YFSETQ come from the germline V gene. CDR3 length: 13 amino acids. V lost 4 bases and J 7 bases, leaving 11 bases between the germline ends. In nucleotides, the CDR3 is TGCGCCAGCAGCCTGTACACGGGCGGGGAGCTGTTTTTT. Protein sequence: CASSLYTGGELFF. The full variable domain, with the rest looked up from reference TRBV5-1 and TRBJ2-2, is KAGVTQTPRYLIKTRGQQVTLSCSPISGHRSVSWYQQTPGQGLQFLFEYFSETQRNKGNFPGRFSGRQFSNSRSEMNVSTLELGDSALYLCASSLYTGGELFFGEGSRLTVL.

This clonotype was found a few times. The chain recombines TRBV7-2 with TRBJ2-2; TRBD2 aligns across 8 bases. Trimming removed 5 bases from V and 2 bases from J; junction bases left unmatched: 7. This CDR3 spans 16 amino acids. Looked up from germline, CDR1 is SGHTA and CDR2 is FQGNSA. The CDR3 is CASSRFRGGNTGELFF. CDR3 coding DNA: TGTGCCAGCAGCAGATTCCGGGGGGGTAACACCGGGGAGCTGTTTTTT.

V gene TRBV7-9 combines with J gene TRBJ2-3; 14 bases agree with TRBD2. CDR1 is SEHNR, CDR2 FQNEAQ, per germline (reference sequence). The V and J ends lost 4 bases and 6 bases, in that order; junction bases with no gene match: 6. The CDR3 is 16 amino acids. The CDR3 is CASSWGTSGGSDTQYF. The CDR3 coding sequence is TGTGCCAGCAGCTGGGGGACTAGCGGGGGATCGGATACGCAGTATTTT.

A few counts support this clonotype. This chain uses TRBV4-2 with TRBJ1-5; no reliable D call. Deletions cut 0 bases from V and 4 bases from J, with 16 bases between. The germline gives CDR1 LGHNA, CDR2 YNFKEQ. This CDR3 comprises 17 residues. DNA of the CDR3: TGTGCCAGCAGCCAAGACCCCCTGGGCGGTAGTAATCAGCCCCAGCATTTT. This codes for CASSQDPLGGSNQPQHF.

This clonotype was counted only a few times. This sequence joins TRBV6-5 and TRBJ1-2; the match to TRBD1 covers 9 bases. Trimming cost V 6 bases and J 5 bases; bases outside gene matches: 4. Germline-derived CDR1 and CDR2 are MNHEY and SVGAGI. The CDR3 has 13 residues. CDR3 DNA: TGTGCCAGCAGAGCCGGGACAGGGTATGGCTACACCTTC. Its translation: CASRAGTGYGYTF.

The chain links TRBV20-1 to TRBJ1-1, with D perhaps matching TRBD1 (5 bases). V lost 3 bases to trimming and J lost 11 bases, with 16 bases between them. The germline V gene encodes CDR1 DFQATT and CDR2 SNEGSKA (reference sequence). This CDR3 comprises 12 residues. CDR3 DNA sequence: TGCAGTGCTAGTAGGGGTTTTCTAGGGGCTTTCTTT. Translation gives CSASRGFLGAFF.

CDR3 bases: TGCAGCGTTGAAGGCGGTGGTGACAGGGGGAGAGGGAACACTGAAGCTTTCTTT. It encodes CSVEGGGDRGRGNTEAFF. This sequence joins TRBV29-1 and TRBJ1-1; 9 bases line up with TRBD1. The CDR3 contains 18 residues. CDR1 SQVTM and CDR2 ANQGSEA come from the germline V gene. Trimming took 1 base from V and 1 from J; bases not matched to a gene: 13.

This clonotype was seen more than once but under ten times. The V gene is TRBV7-2, the J gene TRBJ1-2, with D hard to call. This CDR3 spans 13 amino acids. V gave up 7 bases and J gave up 5 bases, with 14 bases separating them. Germline V gene data show CDR1 as SGHTA and CDR2 as FQGNSA. CDR3 loop: CASTLARFYGYTF. CDR3 in DNA: TGTGCCAGCACCCTAGCTCGGTTTTATGGCTACACCTTC.